This T cell receptor (beta chain) derives from a study of immune evolution from preneoplasia to lung adenocarcinoma. Study-level information: HLA loss of heterozygosity: under 7.5% AIS, less than 18% MIA, approximately 31% ADC, none AAH. Findings of the study overall: Highest clonality occurred in KRAS-mutant, not EGFR-mutant or double wild-type, nodules. Normal lung had highest clonality; later lesions appeared denser, more diverse.

Trimming shortened V by 2 bases and J by 3 bases, and 10 bases separated the two germline ends. Germline loops: CDR1 SEHNR, CDR2 FQNEAQ (reference sequence). The CDR3 has 14 amino acids. Only one count was recorded for this clone. What it binds is not known. The table came from immunoSEQ multiplex PCR; TCRdb's copy has only in-frame clones and leaves some out. The repertoire includes about 4,900 clones, about 88% of them detected once, and approximately 2.1% sits in the top ten. Histologic diagnosis was independently verified by two lung pathologists. Sequenced sample: FFPE atypical adenomatous hyperplasia tissue from the lung. The subset was: atypical adenomatous hyperplasia (AAH), lung preneoplasia. This sequence was found in a person between 70 and 80 years old with lung adenocarcinoma. The chain carries TRBV7-9 and TRBJ1-1; D remains ambiguous. CDR3 loop: CASSLSLTDTEAFF. Written as DNA, the CDR3 is TGTGCCAGCAGCTTATCTCTCACGGACACTGAAGCTTTCTTT.